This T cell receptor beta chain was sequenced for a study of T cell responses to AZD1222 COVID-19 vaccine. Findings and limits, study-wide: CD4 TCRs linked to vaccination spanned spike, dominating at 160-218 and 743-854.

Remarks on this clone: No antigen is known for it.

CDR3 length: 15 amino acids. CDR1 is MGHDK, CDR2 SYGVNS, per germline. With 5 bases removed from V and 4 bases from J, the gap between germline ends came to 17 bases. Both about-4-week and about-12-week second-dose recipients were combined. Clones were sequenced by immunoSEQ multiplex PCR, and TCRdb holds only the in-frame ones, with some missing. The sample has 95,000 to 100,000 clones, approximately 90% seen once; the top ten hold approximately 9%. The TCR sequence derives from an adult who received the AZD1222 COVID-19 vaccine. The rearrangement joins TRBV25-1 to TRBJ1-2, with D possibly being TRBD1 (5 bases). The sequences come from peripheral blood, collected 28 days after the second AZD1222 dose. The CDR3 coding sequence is TGTGCCAGCAGTCCCGAAGGGGCCCGATCCTATGGCTACACCTTC. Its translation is CASSPEGARSYGYTF.